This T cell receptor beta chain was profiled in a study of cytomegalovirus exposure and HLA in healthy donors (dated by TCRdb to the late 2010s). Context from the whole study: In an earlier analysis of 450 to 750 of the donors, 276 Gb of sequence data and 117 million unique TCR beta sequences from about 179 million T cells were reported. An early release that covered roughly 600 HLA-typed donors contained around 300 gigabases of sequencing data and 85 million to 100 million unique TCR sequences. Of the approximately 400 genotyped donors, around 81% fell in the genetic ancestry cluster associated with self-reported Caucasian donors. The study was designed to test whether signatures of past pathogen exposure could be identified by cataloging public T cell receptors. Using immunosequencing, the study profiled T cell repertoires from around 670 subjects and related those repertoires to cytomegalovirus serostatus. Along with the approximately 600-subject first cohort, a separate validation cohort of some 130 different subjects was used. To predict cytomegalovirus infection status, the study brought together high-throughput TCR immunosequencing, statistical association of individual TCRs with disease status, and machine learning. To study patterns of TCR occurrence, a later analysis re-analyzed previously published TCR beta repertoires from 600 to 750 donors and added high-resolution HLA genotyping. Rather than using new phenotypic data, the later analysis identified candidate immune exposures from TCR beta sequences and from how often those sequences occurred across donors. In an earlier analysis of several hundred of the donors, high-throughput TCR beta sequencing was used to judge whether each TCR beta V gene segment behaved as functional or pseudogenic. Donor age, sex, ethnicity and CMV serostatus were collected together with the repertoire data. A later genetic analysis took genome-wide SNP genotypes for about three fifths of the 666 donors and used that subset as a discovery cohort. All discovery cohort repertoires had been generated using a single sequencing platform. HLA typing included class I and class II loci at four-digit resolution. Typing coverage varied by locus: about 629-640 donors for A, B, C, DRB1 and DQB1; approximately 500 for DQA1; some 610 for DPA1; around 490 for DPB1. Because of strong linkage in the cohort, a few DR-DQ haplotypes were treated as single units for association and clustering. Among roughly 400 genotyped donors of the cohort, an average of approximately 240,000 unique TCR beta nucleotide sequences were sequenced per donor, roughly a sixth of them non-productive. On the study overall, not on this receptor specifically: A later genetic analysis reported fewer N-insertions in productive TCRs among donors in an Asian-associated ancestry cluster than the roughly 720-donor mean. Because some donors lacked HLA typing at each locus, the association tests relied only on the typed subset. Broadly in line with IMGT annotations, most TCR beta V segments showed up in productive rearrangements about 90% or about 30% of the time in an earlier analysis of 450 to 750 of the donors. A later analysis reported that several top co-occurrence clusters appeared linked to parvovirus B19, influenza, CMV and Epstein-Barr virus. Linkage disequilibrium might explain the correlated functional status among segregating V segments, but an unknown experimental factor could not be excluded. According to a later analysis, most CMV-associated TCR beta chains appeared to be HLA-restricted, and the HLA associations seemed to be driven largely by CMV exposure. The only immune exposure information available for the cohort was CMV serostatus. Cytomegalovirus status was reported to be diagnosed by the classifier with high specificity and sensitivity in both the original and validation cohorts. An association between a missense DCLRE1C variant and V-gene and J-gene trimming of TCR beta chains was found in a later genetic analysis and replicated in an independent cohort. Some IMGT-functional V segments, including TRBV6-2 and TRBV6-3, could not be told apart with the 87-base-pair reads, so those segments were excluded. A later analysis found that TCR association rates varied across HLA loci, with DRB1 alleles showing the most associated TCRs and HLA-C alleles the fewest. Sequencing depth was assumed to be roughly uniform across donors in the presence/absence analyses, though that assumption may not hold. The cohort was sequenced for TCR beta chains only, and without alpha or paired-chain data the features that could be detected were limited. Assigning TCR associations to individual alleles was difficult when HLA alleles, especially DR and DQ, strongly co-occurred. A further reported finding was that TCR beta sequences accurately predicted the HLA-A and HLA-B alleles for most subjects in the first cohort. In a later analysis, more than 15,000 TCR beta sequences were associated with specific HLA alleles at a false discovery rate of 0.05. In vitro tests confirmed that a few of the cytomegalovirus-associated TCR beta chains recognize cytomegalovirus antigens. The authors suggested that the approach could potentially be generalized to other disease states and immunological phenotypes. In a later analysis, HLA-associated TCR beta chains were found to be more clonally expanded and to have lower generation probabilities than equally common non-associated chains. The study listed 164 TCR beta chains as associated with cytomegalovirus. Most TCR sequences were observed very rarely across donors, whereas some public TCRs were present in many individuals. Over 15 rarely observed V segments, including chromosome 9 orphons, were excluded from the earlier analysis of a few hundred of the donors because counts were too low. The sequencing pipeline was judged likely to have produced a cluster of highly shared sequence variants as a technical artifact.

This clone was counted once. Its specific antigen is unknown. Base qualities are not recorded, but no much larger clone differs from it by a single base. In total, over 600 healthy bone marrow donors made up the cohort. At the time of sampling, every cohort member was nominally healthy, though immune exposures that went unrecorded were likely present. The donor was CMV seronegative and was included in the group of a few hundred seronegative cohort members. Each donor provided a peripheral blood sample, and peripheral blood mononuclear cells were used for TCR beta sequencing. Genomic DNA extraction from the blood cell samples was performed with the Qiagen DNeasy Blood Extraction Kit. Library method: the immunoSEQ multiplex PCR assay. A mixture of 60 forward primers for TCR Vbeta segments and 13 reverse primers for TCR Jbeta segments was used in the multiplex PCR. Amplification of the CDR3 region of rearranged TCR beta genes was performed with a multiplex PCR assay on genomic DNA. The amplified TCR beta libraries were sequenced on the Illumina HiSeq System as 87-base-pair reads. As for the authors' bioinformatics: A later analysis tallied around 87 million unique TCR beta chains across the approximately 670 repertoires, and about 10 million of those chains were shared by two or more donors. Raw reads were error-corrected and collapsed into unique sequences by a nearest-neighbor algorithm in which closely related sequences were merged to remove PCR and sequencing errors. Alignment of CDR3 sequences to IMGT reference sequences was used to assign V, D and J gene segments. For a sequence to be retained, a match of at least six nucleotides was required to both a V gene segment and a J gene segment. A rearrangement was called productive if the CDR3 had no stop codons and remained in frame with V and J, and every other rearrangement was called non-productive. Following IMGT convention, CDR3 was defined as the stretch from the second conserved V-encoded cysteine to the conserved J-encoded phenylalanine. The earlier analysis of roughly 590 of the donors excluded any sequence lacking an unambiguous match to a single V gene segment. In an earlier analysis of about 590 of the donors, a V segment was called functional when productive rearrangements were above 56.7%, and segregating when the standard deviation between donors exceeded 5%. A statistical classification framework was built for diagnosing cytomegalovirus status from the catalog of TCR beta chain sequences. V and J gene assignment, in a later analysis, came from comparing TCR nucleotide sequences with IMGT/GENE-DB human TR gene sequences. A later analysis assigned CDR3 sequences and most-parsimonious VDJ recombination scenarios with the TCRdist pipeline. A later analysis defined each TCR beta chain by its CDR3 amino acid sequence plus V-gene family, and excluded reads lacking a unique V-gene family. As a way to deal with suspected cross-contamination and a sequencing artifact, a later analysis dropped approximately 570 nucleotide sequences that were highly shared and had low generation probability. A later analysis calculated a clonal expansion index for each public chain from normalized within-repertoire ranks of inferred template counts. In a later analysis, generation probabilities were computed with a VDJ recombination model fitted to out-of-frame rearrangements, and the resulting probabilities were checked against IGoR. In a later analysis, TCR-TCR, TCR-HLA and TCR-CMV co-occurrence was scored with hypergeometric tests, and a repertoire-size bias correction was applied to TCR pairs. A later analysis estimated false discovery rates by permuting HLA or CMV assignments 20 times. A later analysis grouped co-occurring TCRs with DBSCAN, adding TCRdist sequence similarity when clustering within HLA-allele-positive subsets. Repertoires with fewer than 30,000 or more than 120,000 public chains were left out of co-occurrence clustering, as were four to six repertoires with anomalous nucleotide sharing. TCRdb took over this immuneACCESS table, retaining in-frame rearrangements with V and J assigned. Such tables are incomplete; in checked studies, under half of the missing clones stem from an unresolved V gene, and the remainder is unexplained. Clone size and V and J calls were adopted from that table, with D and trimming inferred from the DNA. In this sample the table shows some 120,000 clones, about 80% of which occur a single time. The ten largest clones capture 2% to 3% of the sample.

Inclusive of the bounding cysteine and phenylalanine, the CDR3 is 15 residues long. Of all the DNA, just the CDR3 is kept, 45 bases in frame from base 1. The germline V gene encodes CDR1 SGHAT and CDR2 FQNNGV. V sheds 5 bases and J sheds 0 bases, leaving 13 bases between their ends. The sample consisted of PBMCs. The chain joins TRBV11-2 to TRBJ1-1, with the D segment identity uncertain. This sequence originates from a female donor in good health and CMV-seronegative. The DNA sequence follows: TGTGCCAGCAGCCCCCCACCAGGCATGAACACTGAAGCTTTCTTT. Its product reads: CASSPPPGMNTEAFF.